The sequence of this TCR beta chain was determined in a study of blood T cell repertoires in COVID-19. At the level of the study: COVID-19 samples collected from the United States, Italy and Spain covered acute and convalescent phases.

The CDR3 runs 12 residues. V was shortened by 6 bases and J by 6 bases, with 10 bases between the two germline ends. TCRdb's copy holds only in-frame clones and misses some; the assay was immunoSEQ multiplex PCR. The profile shows roughly 340,000 clones, roughly 90% of them singletons. V usage is TRBV12-3 or TRBV12-4 and J usage is TRBJ2-3, with D perhaps TRBD2 (6 bases). The sequenced sample was peripheral blood. The sequence came from a woman between 65 and 79 years old with COVID-19, enrolled during active disease. The chain's CDR3 is CASRPGLDTQYF. CDR3 in DNA: TGTGCCAGCAGGCCGGGACTCGATACGCAGTATTTT.